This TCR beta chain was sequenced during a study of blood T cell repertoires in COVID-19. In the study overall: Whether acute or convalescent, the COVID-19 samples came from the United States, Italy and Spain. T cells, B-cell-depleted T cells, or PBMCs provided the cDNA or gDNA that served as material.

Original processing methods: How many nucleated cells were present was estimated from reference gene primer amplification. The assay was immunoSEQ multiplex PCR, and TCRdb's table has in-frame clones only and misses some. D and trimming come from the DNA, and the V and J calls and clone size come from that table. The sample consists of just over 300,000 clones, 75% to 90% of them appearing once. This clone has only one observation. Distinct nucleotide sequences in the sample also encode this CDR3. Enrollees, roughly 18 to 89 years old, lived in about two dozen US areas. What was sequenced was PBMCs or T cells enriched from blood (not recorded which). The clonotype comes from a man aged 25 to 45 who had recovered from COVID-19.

DNA of the CDR3: TGTGCCTGGAGTGTACTGCGTAATTCACCCCTCCACTTT. Its translation: CAWSVLRNSPLHF. V usage is TRBV30 and J usage is TRBJ1-6, with D hard to call. With 0 bases removed from V and 6 bases from J, the gap between germline ends came to 6 bases. Germline loops: CDR1 GTSNPN, CDR2 SVGIG (reference sequence). The CDR3 contains 13 residues. Variable domain in full (rest from reference TRBV30 and TRBJ1-6): SQTIHQWPATLVQPVGSPLSLECTVEGTSNPNLYWYRQAAGRGLQLLFYSVGIGQISSEVPQNLSASRPQDRQFILSSKKLLLSDSGFYLCAWSVLRNSPLHFGNGTRLTVT.